This entry describes one TCR beta chain. After removal of 4 bases from V and 2 bases from J, the junction contained 3 bases not matched to a gene. Germline V lookup: CDR1 LGHNA, CDR2 YSLEER. This CDR3 comprises 14 residues. Clones were sequenced by immunoSEQ multiplex PCR, and TCRdb holds only the in-frame ones, with some missing. The table includes 90,000 to 110,000 clones, roughly 80% detected once. The data were obtained in a study of blood T cell repertoires in COVID-19. The clonotype was recovered from a woman aged 70-85 years with acute or convalescent COVID-19. The chain carries TRBV4-3 and TRBJ2-3; 7 bases are shared with TRBD1. Sequenced material: peripheral blood. CDR3 residues: CASSLDRATDTQYF. The DNA of the CDR3 is TGCGCCAGCAGCCTAGACAGGGCCACAGATACGCAGTATTTT.